These T cell receptor beta chains were read from a single sample in a study of control samples from healthy donors and cancer patients. Some clones are missing from TCRdb's copy, which holds only in-frame ones; the method was immunoSEQ multiplex PCR. Among about 180,000 clones listed, around 87% were seen once. The sequencing sample was made of blood. The receptors derive from a woman aged 45-60 years in good health. Each CDR3 is given without its conserved first and last residue. Fields, in order: V gene, J gene, CDR3 protein.

v_gene: TRBV12-3/TRBV12-4
j_gene: TRBJ2-1
CDR3aa: ASNGGEDEQF

v_gene: TRBV4-3
j_gene: TRBJ2-3
CDR3aa: ASSHLSDGGDTQY

v_gene: TRBV7-9
j_gene: TRBJ2-3
CDR3aa: ASSLDLAAGTDTQY

v_gene: TRBV28
j_gene: TRBJ1-2
CDR3aa: ASSTPGQGLYGYT

v_gene: TRBV6-4
j_gene: TRBJ2-3
CDR3aa: ASSEGYRVPARADTQY

v_gene: TRBV2
j_gene: TRBJ2-3
CDR3aa: ASSLLSGSTDTQY

v_gene: TRBV7-6
j_gene: TRBJ2-1
CDR3aa: ASSPRLAGVYNEQF

v_gene: TRBV5-1
j_gene: TRBJ1-4
CDR3aa: ASSPFLLSRMFGTGNEKLF

v_gene: TRBV7-2
j_gene: TRBJ2-3
CDR3aa: ASSSLQDTQY

v_gene: TRBV5-5
j_gene: TRBJ2-2
CDR3aa: ASSLAQGGYTGELF

v_gene: TRBV11-2
j_gene: TRBJ2-3
CDR3aa: ASSSGGATRRATQY

v_gene: TRBV7-2
j_gene: TRBJ2-4
CDR3aa: ASSLASGLAALALNIQY